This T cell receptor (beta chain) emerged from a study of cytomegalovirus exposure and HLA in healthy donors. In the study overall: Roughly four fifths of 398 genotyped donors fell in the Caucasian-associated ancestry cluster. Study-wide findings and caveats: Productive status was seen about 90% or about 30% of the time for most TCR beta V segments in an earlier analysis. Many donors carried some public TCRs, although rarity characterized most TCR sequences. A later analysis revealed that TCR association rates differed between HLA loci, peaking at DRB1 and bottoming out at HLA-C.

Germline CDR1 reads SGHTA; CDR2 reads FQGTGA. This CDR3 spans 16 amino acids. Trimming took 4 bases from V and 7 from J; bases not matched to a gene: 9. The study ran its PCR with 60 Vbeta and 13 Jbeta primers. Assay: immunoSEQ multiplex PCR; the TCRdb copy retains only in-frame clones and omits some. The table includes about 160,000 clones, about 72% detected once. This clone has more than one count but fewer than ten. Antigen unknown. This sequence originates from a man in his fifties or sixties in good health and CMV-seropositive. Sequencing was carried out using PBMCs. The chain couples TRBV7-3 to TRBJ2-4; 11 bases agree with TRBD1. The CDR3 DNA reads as TGTGCCAGCAGCTCATGGGGACAGGGGGGGAATAACATTCAGTACTTC. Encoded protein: CASSSWGQGGNNIQYF. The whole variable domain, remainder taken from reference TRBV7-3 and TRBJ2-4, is GAGVSQTPSNKVTEKGKYVELRCDPISGHTALYWYRQSLGQGPEFLIYFQGTGAADDSGLPNDRFFAVRPEGSVSTLKIQRTERGDSAVYLCASSSWGQGGNNIQYFGAGTRLSVL.